The entry below gives a single T cell receptor beta chain sequence along with its context. Antigen specificity is unknown. The record originates from a study of graft-versus-host responses after intestinal transplantation. Broader study findings: Peak levels of circulating GvH clones tracked with early post-transplant HvG declines. There were GvH clones found in recipient marrow, and some of them appeared first in ileum or blood.

In germline, CDR1 is SGHDT, CDR2 YYEEEE. V was pared by 4 bases and J by 0 bases, with 11 bases between. This CDR3 spans 14 amino acids. Sequencing was performed with immunoSEQ multiplex PCR; in TCRdb, only in-frame clones are kept and a portion is missing. Seen here are 75,000 to 100,000 clones, about 93% observed once, and the top ten hold less than 0.6%. The input for sequencing was unstimulated CD8+ T cells sorted from spleen or lymph node cells, taken before intestinal transplant. The TCR was taken from a human donor who received an intestinal transplant. J is TRBJ2-7 and V is TRBV5-6; no clear D gene. The CDR3 nucleotides read TGTGCCAGCAGCCACGGAGCCAGCTCCTACGAGCAGTACTTC. It codes for CASSHGASSYEQYF.